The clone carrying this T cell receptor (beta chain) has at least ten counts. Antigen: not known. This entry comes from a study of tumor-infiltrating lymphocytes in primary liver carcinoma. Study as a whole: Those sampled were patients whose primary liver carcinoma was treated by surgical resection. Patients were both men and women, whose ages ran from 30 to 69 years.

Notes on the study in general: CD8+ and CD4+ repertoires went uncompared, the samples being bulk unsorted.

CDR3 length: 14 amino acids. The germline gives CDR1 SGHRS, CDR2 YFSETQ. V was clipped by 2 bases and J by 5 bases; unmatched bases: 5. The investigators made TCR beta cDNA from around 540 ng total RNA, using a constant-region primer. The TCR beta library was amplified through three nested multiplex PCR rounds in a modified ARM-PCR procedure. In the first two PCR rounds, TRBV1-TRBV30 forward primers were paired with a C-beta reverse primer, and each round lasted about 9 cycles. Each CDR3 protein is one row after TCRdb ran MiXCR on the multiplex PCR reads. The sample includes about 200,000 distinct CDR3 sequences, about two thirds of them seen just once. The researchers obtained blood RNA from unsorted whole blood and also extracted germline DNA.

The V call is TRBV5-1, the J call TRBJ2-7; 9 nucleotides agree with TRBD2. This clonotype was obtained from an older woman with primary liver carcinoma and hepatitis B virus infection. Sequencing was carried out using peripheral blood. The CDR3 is CASSFSGSRNEQYF. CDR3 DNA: TGCGCCAGCAGCTTTAGCGGGAGTAGGAACGAGCAGTACTTC.